This T cell receptor beta chain came from a study of cytomegalovirus exposure and HLA in healthy donors. The PCR ran on 60 Vbeta and 13 Jbeta primers. The repertoire was sequenced with immunoSEQ multiplex PCR; TCRdb's copy has only in-frame clones and lacks some. Found here are 140,000 to 150,000 clones, 75% to 80% of them singletons; the top ten hold about 3%. The CDR3 runs 16 residues. Trimming removed 5 bases from V and 0 bases from J, with 16 bases in between. In germline, CDR1 is LNHDA, CDR2 SQIVND (reference sequence). V usage is TRBV19 and J usage is TRBJ1-2; D uncertain. This sequence was found in a middle-aged man in good health and CMV-seropositive. Sequenced sample: PBMCs. DNA for the CDR3: TGTGCCAGTAGTTTCCTGGCGGGAACGTCTAACTATGGCTACACCTTC. Translated, it gives CASSFLAGTSNYGYTF.